This TCR beta chain was documented in a study of T cell changes during pregnancy in multiple sclerosis (dated by TCRdb to between 2018 and 2021). Background on the whole study: The study looked at changes in the T cell repertoire across pregnancy in women with multiple sclerosis.

Comments on this clone: Its antigen target is currently unknown. Per-base qualities were not stored, and no clone one base away is much larger.

The library was built by means of the immunoSEQ multiplex PCR assay. TCRdb took this table from immuneACCESS and kept in-frame rearrangements with V and J called. Such tables lack part of the clones; where checked against another copy, unresolved V genes explain under half of the gap, and the rest is unexplained. The sample data list around 70,000 clones, and 80% to 95% of these were observed just once. Just under 2% of the sample goes to the ten largest clones. Trimming removed 5 bases from V and 7 bases from J; the gene matches leave 8 bases unexplained. The CDR3 sequence holds 15 residues, the cysteine and phenylalanine included. Of the read, only the CDR3 DNA is kept; its 45 bases are in frame from base 1. Taken from the germline V gene, the CDR1 and CDR2 loops are MDHEN and SYDVKM.

The clonotype comes from a female donor with multiple sclerosis, enrolled in a pregnancy study. Sequences were derived from peripheral blood, sampled in the second trimester of pregnancy. The rearrangement combines TRBV28 with TRBJ1-4; 9 bases in the middle match TRBD1. Read as DNA, the sequence is TGTGCCAGCAGTATACAGGGGGCGAACGTTGAAAAACTGTTTTTT. This codes for CASSIQGANVEKLFF. Outside the CDR3, residues come from the reference TRBV28 and TRBJ1-4 proteins, so the full variable domain is: DVKVTQSSRYLVKRTGEKVFLECVQDMDHENMFWYRQDPGLGLRLIYFSYDVKMKEKGDIPEGYSVSREKKERFSLILESASTNQTSMYLCASSIQGANVEKLFFGSGTQLSVL.